Following are 25 T cell receptor beta chains from one sample sequenced in a study of blood T cell repertoires in COVID-19. Here immunoSEQ multiplex PCR was the method, and the copy in TCRdb shows in-frame clones only, minus some. In the table there are around 250,000 clones, approximately 85% of which are singletons. The sequenced sample was peripheral blood. The receptors come from a woman of 80 years or more with COVID-19, enrolled during active disease.

The chain employs TRBV5-4 and TRBJ1-2; D remains unclear. The CDR3 runs 16 residues. V was pared by 3 bases and J by 3 bases, with 18 bases between. Germline values: CDR1 SGHNT, CDR2 YYREEE (reference sequence). CDR3 DNA: TGTGCCAGCAGCTCCCCGGGGAGGGAGAATTACTATGGCTACACCTTC. Translation: CASSSPGRENYYGYTF.

The rearrangement joins TRBV24-1 to TRBJ2-3; TRBD2 matches at 7 bases. Germline assignment: CDR1 KGHDR and CDR2 SFDVKD. J was trimmed by 4 bases and V by 0 bases; bases with no gene match: 3. The CDR3 runs 15 residues. Here the CDR3 reads CATSDLGLAADTQYF. The CDR3 DNA reads TGTGCCACCAGTGATTTGGGGCTAGCGGCAGATACGCAGTATTTT.

The sample holds one count of this clone. The genes are TRBV20-1 and TRBJ2-3, with D possibly TRBD1 on 5 matching bases. The length of the CDR3 is 12 residues. CDR1 and CDR2 (germline): DFQATT, SNEGSKA (reference sequence). V gave up 3 bases and J gave up 5 bases, with 9 bases separating them. Written as DNA, the CDR3 is TGCAGTGCTAGTAAGGGGAAAGATACGCAGTATTTT. Translation gives CSASKGKDTQYF.

This sequence joins TRBV6-5 and TRBJ1-2; 9 bases map to TRBD1. This CDR3 has 15 residues. Per germline, CDR1 MNHEY and CDR2 SVGAGI. V was pared by 5 bases and J by 5 bases, with 9 bases of the junction left unmatched. This CDR3 reads CASSKIRQGEYGYTF. In nucleotides, the CDR3 is TGTGCCAGCAGTAAAATCCGACAGGGGGAATATGGCTACACCTTC.

The rearrangement links TRBV18 to TRBJ2-1, with D tentatively TRBD1 (6 bases). CDR1 is KGHSH and CDR2 is LQKENI in the germline V gene. This CDR3 comprises 14 residues. Trimming stripped 5 bases from V and 8 bases from J, with 16 bases between. The CDR3 DNA reads as TGTGCCAGCTCAACTTACATGGGACAAGATGAGCAGTTCTTC. It encodes CASSTYMGQDEQFF.

V and J are TRBV3-1 (or the pseudogene TRBV3-2) and TRBJ2-3; 11 nucleotides agree with TRBD1. Germline-derived CDR1 and CDR2 are LGHDT and YNNKEL (reference sequence). The CDR3 spans 22 residues. With V trimmed by 3 bases and J by 1 base, 21 bases remained unmatched. The CDR3: CASSHPLVSGTGGYTCTDTQYF. In DNA, the CDR3 is TGTGCCAGCAGCCATCCTCTGGTCTCCGGGACAGGGGGTTATACTTGCACAGATACGCAGTATTTT.

The chain combines TRBV7-2 with TRBJ1-1; D might be TRBD1 (5 bases). CDR3 length: 18 amino acids. CDR1 is SGHTA, CDR2 FQGNSA, per germline. Trimming shortened V by 5 bases and J by 3 bases, and 25 bases separated the two germline ends. CDR3 sequence (DNA): TGTGCCAGCAGCGGCGCCCCGCAGCTAGGTATCAGGGACACTGAAGCTTTCTTT. Translated, it gives CASSGAPQLGIRDTEAFF.

The V and J genes are TRBV4-1 and TRBJ2-7, with 11 bases lining up with TRBD2. The length of the CDR3 is 15 residues. Germline CDR1 MGHRA, CDR2 YSYEKL. V lost 4 bases and J lost 0; bases outside the gene matches: 2. The CDR3 bases are TGCGCCAGCAGCCGACTAGCGGGGAACTCCTACGAGCAGTACGTC. It codes for CASSRLAGNSYEQYV.

About this clone itself: Distinct nucleotide sequences in the sample also encode this CDR3. This chain links TRBV4-3 with TRBJ2-1; D may be TRBD1 (6 bases). Germline V gene data show CDR1 as LGHNA and CDR2 as YSLEER. CDR3 size: 15 residues. V gave up 0 bases and J gave up 3 bases, with 9 bases separating them. CDR3 protein: CASSQEIGGYNEQFF. The CDR3 coding sequence is TGCGCCAGCAGCCAAGAAATAGGGGGCTACAATGAGCAGTTCTTC.

In the case of this clone: The same CDR3 can be traced to other DNA sequences in this sample. The gene calls are TRBV6-2 or TRBV6-3 and TRBJ1-1; no clear D. The ends were cut back, 2 bases at V and 1 base at J, with 5 bases in the middle. The length of the CDR3 is 13 residues. Germline V gene lookup returns CDR1 MNHEY and CDR2 SVGEGT. CDR3 loop: CASSYKRNTEAFF. For the CDR3, the DNA is TGTGCCAGCAGTTACAAGAGGAACACTGAAGCTTTCTTT.

The genes are TRBV3-1 (or the pseudogene TRBV3-2) and TRBJ1-2; 9 bases are shared with TRBD1. In germline, CDR1 is LGHDT, CDR2 YNNKEL (reference sequence). The CDR3 has 15 amino acids. The V and J ends lost 5 bases and 0 bases, in that order; junction bases with no gene match: 4. The CDR3 here is CASSGQGSTNYGYTF. For the CDR3, the DNA is TGTGCCAGCAGCGGACAGGGGTCCACTAACTATGGCTACACCTTC.

The chain couples TRBV5-1 to TRBJ2-1; TRBD1 agrees at 7 bases. CDR3 length equals 16 residues. The germline gives CDR1 SGHRS, CDR2 YFSETQ. Trimming removed 4 bases from V and 0 bases from J; junction bases left unmatched: 7. This CDR3 is CASSRDSSGSYNEQFF. DNA for the CDR3: TGCGCCAGCAGCCGGGACAGCTCAGGCTCCTACAATGAGCAGTTCTTC.

The CDR3 DNA reads TGTGCCAGTAGTCGTACTCCTGACAGACTCTATGGCTACACCTTC. Amino acid sequence: CASSRTPDRLYGYTF. The chain couples TRBV19 to TRBJ1-2; a weak D match, TRBD1 (5 bases). Trimming took 5 bases from V and 4 from J, leaving 17 bases between them. The CDR3 runs to 15 residues. The germline CDR1 and CDR2 sequences are LNHDA and SQIVND (reference sequence).

The chain is built from TRBV6-1 and TRBJ1-1; weak D call: TRBD1 (6 bases). The V end lost 3 bases, the J end lost 7 bases, and 12 bases lay between the germline ends. The CDR3 extends over 13 amino acids. CDR1 is MNHNS and CDR2 is SASEGT in the germline V gene. The CDR3 nucleotides are TGTGCCAGCAGTGACCCAGGGGTCATTGAAGCTTTCTTT. Translating gives CASSDPGVIEAFF.

The chain combines TRBV5-1 with TRBJ2-1; 11 nucleotides match TRBD2. Germline CDR1 and CDR2: SGHRS and YFSETQ. V gave up 6 bases and J gave up 1 base; unmatched junction bases: 3. The CDR3 runs to 15 residues. CDR3 DNA sequence: TGCGCCAGCACCCTAGCGGGGGGTTCCTACAATGAGCAGTTCTTC. It specifies CASTLAGGSYNEQFF. Full variable domain (outside the CDR3, taken from reference TRBV5-1 and TRBJ2-1): KAGVTQTPRYLIKTRGQQVTLSCSPISGHRSVSWYQQTPGQGLQFLFEYFSETQRNKGNFPGRFSGRQFSNSRSEMNVSTLELGDSALYLCASTLAGGSYNEQFFGPGTRLTVL.

The V and J genes are TRBV7-3 and TRBJ1-2, with 10 bases matching TRBD1. V dropped 5 bases and J dropped 4; count of bases not matched to a gene: 7. This CDR3 has 15 amino acids. Germline V gene sequence: CDR1 SGHTA, CDR2 FQGTGA. Written as DNA, the CDR3 is TGTGCCAGCAGCGACGGACAGGGGGATATCTATGGCTACACCTTC. Translating it yields CASSDGQGDIYGYTF.

The chain links TRBV2 to TRBJ2-2; D remains unclear. V was shortened by 3 bases and J by 6 bases, with 8 bases between the two germline ends. The V gene's germline CDR1 is SNHLY and CDR2 FYNNEI. The CDR3 is 13 residues long. In DNA, the CDR3 is TGTGCCAGCAGTGATGAGTTTTCCGGGGAGCTGTTTTTT. Translating gives CASSDEFSGELFF.

The chain joins TRBV28 to TRBJ1-4; possibly TRBD1 for D (5 bases). The CDR3 has 13 amino acids. Looked up from germline, CDR1 is MDHEN and CDR2 is SYDVKM. The V and J ends lost 10 bases and 3 bases respectively, with 12 bases between them. CDR3 coding DNA: TGTGCCACCTTGGTAGGGGCTAATGAAAAACTGTTTTTT. Translation gives CATLVGANEKLFF.

The rearrangement uses TRBV27 and TRBJ1-3; no definite D call. Germline V gene lookup returns CDR1 MNHEY and CDR2 SMNVEV (reference sequence). This CDR3 comprises 14 residues. Trimming shortened V by 5 bases and J by 0 bases, and 8 bases separated the two germline ends. The CDR3 sequence is CASSPLISGNTIYF. For the CDR3, the DNA is TGTGCCAGCAGTCCCCTAATCTCTGGAAACACCATATATTTT.

V and J are TRBV6-5 and TRBJ1-1, with TRBD1 identical over 7 bases. The V gene end was trimmed by 4 bases and the J gene end by 1 base; junction bases not matched to a gene: 6. Germline V gene sequence: CDR1 MNHEY, CDR2 SVGAGI. The CDR3 contains 15 residues. The CDR3 protein is CASSSGQVTNTEAFF. Written as DNA, the CDR3 is TGTGCCAGCAGTTCCGGACAGGTGACGAACACTGAAGCTTTCTTT.

The chain couples TRBV29-1 to TRBJ2-5, with D possibly TRBD2 on 5 matching bases. This CDR3 comprises 13 residues. Trimming removed 3 bases at V and 0 bases at J, with 8 bases between. Germline V gives CDR1 SQVTM, CDR2 ANQGSEA. In DNA, the CDR3 is TGCAGCGTTGAGAAGGACTACCAAGAGACCCAGTACTTC. Its translation is CSVEKDYQETQYF.

V usage is TRBV19 and J usage is TRBJ1-3; 9 bases are shared with TRBD1. The junction had 4 bases not matched to a gene; V was cut back by 5 bases and J by 2 bases. The CDR3 totals 15 residues. The germline gives CDR1 LNHDA, CDR2 SQIVND (reference sequence). The CDR3 DNA reads as TGTGCCAGTAGTCCTCGACAGGGGGCTGGAAACACCATATATTTT. This translates into CASSPRQGAGNTIYF.

This chain connects TRBV5-1 to TRBJ2-2; TRBD1 agrees at 8 bases. This CDR3 spans 18 amino acids. The J segment lost 0 bases and the V segment lost 4 bases, leaving 11 bases of the junction unmatched. From germline, CDR1 is SGHRS and CDR2 YFSETQ. The CDR3: CASSITGQATTNTGELFF. Here the CDR3 DNA reads TGCGCCAGCAGCATCACGGGACAGGCTACTACGAACACCGGGGAGCTGTTTTTT.

The chain couples TRBV4-1 to TRBJ2-3, with a weak D call TRBD2 (7 bases). Per germline, CDR1 MGHRA and CDR2 YSYEKL. V lost 3 bases, J lost 3 bases, and 16 bases lay in between. This CDR3 has 16 residues. The CDR3 DNA is TGCGCCAGCAGCCAGGGGGGGGCGGGGAAAACAGATACGCAGTATTTT. This encodes CASSQGGAGKTDTQYF.

The chain links TRBV19 to TRBJ1-5; D may be TRBD1 (5 bases). Trimming took 5 bases from V and 4 from J, leaving 9 bases between them. CDR3 size: 13 residues. CDR1 and CDR2 (germline): LNHDA, SQIVND (reference sequence). The CDR3 spells CASSDRENQPQHF. The CDR3 DNA follows: TGTGCCAGTAGTGACAGAGAAAATCAGCCCCAGCATTTT. Using reference TRBV19 and TRBJ1-5 for the parts outside the CDR3, the full variable domain is DGGITQSPKYLFRKEGQNVTLSCEQNLNHDAMYWYRQDPGQGLRLIYYSQIVNDFQKGDIAEGYSVSREKKESFPLTVTSAQKNPTAFYLCASSDRENQPQHFGDGTRLSIL.